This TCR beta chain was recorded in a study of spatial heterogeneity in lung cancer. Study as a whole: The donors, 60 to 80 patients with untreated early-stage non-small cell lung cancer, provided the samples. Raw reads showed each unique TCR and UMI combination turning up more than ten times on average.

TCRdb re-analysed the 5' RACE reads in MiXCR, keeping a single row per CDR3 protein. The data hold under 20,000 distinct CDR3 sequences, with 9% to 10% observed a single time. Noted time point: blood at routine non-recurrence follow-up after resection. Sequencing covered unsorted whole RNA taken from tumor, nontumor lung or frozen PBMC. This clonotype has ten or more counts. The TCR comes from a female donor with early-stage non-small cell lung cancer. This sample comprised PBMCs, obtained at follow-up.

The CDR3 sequence: CASRPRQGGYGYTF. CDR3 in DNA: TGCGCCAGCAGGCCTAGGCAGGGGGGCTATGGCTACACCTTC. The chain recombines TRBV5-1 with TRBJ1-2; TRBD1 matches 7 bases. V was clipped by 5 bases and J by 4 bases; unmatched bases: 8. The CDR3 sequence is 14 residues long. The germline gives CDR1 SGHRS, CDR2 YFSETQ.